Below are 10 T cell receptor beta chains sequenced from a single sample in a study of blood T cell repertoires in COVID-19. TCRdb's table, derived via immunoSEQ multiplex PCR, lists solely in-frame clones and lacks some. The sample has some 190,000 clones; around 85% are singletons. Sequenced: peripheral blood. Receptor source: a man younger than 40 with acute or convalescent COVID-19.

The genes are TRBV5-1 and TRBJ2-7; D might be TRBD2 (5 bases). In germline, CDR1 is SGHRS, CDR2 YFSETQ. This CDR3 is 12 amino acids long. V shed 0 bases and J shed 7 bases, with 8 bases lying between them. The CDR3 protein is CASSLAPGEQYF. In DNA, the CDR3 is TGCGCCAGCAGCTTGGCCCCGGGGGAGCAGTACTTC.

The chain employs TRBV6-6 and TRBJ2-7, with 8 bases fitting TRBD1. The CDR3 length is 12 residues. Trimming took 8 bases from V and 4 from J; bases not matched to a gene: 4. CDR1 and CDR2 (germline): MNHNY, SVGAGI (reference sequence). The CDR3 reads CASDGQGYEQYF. The CDR3 nucleotides are TGTGCCAGCGACGGACAGGGTTACGAGCAGTACTTC.

The chain has TRBV13 and TRBJ2-7, with D possibly matching TRBD2 (5 bases). Germline assignment: CDR1 PRHDT and CDR2 FYEKMQ (reference sequence). This CDR3 region has 14 residues. V lost 5 bases to trimming and J lost 5 bases, with 16 bases between them. DNA of the CDR3: TGTGCCAGCAGCGGTCCGGGAATCCGTAACGAGCAGTACTTC. Protein product: CASSGPGIRNEQYF. Based on the CDR3 plus reference TRBV13 and TRBJ2-7, the full variable domain is AAGVIQSPRHLIKEKRETATLKCYPIPRHDTVYWYQQGPGQDPQFLISFYEKMQSDKGSIPDRFSAQQFSDYHSELNMSSLELGDSALYFCASSGPGIRNEQYFGPGTRLTVT.

The V gene is TRBV7-2, the J gene TRBJ2-6; D possibly corresponds to TRBD2 (5 bases). The germline V gene encodes CDR1 SGHTA and CDR2 FQGNSA. The CDR3 covers 15 residues. V dropped 1 base and J dropped 4 bases, with 8 bases sitting between them. CDR3 protein: CASSLELAGANVLTF. CDR3 DNA: TGTGCCAGCAGCTTAGAGTTAGCGGGGGCCAACGTCCTGACTTTC.

This rearrangement joins TRBV6-1 to TRBJ1-2, with unresolved D. Trimming took 0 bases from V and 8 from J, leaving 22 bases between them. The germline CDR1 and CDR2 sequences are MNHNS and SASEGT. The CDR3 contains 17 residues. CDR3 sequence (DNA): TGTGCCAGCAGTGAAGCGCTGTGGGAGGGCTTCGGATGGGGCTACACCTTC. It translates to CASSEALWEGFGWGYTF.

This sequence joins TRBV30 and TRBJ1-5; D remains unclear. The germline V and J ends were trimmed by 4 bases and 0 bases, with 10 bases remaining between them. The CDR3 is made up of 14 amino acids. The germline V gene encodes CDR1 GTSNPN and CDR2 SVGIG (reference sequence). The CDR3: CAWKGVSSNQPQHF. CDR3 coding DNA: TGTGCCTGGAAGGGAGTTAGTAGCAATCAGCCCCAGCATTTT.

The chain recombines TRBV5-1 with TRBJ1-6, with D tentatively TRBD1 (5 bases). The CDR3 is 16 amino acids. Trimming stripped 1 base from V and 8 bases from J, with 16 bases between. Germline CDR1 and CDR2: SGHRS and YFSETQ. CDR3 residues: CASSLSYPGGDSPLHF. The CDR3 DNA reads TGCGCCAGCAGCTTGTCCTATCCGGGGGGGGATTCACCCCTCCACTTT.

This chain joins TRBV5-4 and TRBJ1-1; 7 positions match TRBD1. From germline, CDR1 is SGHNT and CDR2 YYREEE (reference sequence). The CDR3 contains 13 residues. V shed 5 bases and J 6 bases; nucleotides not matched to a gene: 7. The CDR3 protein is CASRSGTVAEAFF. In nucleotides, the CDR3 is TGTGCCAGCAGATCCGGGACAGTGGCTGAAGCTTTCTTT.

This chain uses TRBV11-2 with TRBJ2-2; D possibly corresponds to TRBD1 (6 bases). Trimming left V 4 bases short and J 4 bases short, with 13 bases between. The CDR3 totals 15 residues. CDR1 is SGHAT, CDR2 FQNNGV, per germline. This CDR3 reads CASSSPGQITGELFF. For the CDR3, the DNA is TGTGCCAGCAGCTCTCCGGGACAAATCACCGGGGAGCTGTTTTTT.

Comment on this clone: Other nucleotide sequences in the sample specify the same CDR3. This CDR3 reads CSVANTEAFF. DNA for the CDR3: TGCAGCGTAGCCAACACTGAAGCTTTCTTT. This sequence joins TRBV29-1 and TRBJ1-1; D remains unclear. This CDR3 spans 10 amino acids. Looked up from germline, CDR1 is SQVTM and CDR2 is ANQGSEA. V was clipped by 6 bases and J by 2 bases, with 4 bases between them.